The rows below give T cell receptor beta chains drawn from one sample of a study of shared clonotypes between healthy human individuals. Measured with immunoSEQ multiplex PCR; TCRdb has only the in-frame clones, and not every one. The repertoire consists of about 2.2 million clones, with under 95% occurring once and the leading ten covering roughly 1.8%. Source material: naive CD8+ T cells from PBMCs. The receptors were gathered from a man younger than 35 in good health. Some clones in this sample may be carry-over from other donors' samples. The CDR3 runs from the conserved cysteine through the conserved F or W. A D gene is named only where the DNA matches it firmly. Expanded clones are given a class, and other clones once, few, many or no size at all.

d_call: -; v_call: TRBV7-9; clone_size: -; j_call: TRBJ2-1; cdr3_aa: CASSLSETGNEQFF; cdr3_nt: TGTGCCAGCAGCTTGTCTGAAACGGGCAATGAGCAGTTCTTC
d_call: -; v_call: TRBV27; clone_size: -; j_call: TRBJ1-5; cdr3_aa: CASTMWGGNQPQHF; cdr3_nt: TGTGCCAGCACCATGTGGGGGGGCAATCAGCCCCAGCATTTT
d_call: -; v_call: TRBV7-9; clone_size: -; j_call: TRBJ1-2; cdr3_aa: CASSSPTGIYGYTF; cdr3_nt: TGTGCCAGCAGCTCCCCGACAGGAATATATGGCTACACCTTC
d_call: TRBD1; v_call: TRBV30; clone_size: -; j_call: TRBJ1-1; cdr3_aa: CAWNLGQGTEAFF; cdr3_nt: TGTGCCTGGAATCTCGGACAGGGGACTGAAGCTTTCTTT
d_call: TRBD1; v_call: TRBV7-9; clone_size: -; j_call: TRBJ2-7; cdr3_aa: CASSPRGTGYYEQYF; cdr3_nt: TGTGCCAGCAGCCCGCGAGGGACAGGGTACTACGAGCAGTACTTC
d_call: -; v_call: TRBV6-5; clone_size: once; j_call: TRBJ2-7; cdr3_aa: CASSFGPAGTYEQYF; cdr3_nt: TGTGCCAGCAGTTTCGGGCCAGCTGGGACTTACGAGCAGTACTTC
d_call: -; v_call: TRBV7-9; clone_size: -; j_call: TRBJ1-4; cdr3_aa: CASSQLRGGEKLFF; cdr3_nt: TGTGCCAGCAGCCAACTCAGGGGCGGCGAAAAACTGTTTTTT
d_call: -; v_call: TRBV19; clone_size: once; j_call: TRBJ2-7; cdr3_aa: CASSIGGSYEQYF; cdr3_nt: TGTGCCAGTAGTATCGGTGGATCCTACGAGCAGTACTTC
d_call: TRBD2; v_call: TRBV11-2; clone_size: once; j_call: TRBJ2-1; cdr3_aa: CASSPTSGSFDEQFF; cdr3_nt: TGTGCCAGCAGCCCAACCAGCGGGAGTTTCGATGAGCAGTTCTTC
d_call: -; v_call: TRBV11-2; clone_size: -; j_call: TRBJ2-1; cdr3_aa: CASSLGRGWEQFF; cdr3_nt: TGTGCCAGCAGCTTAGGCCGGGGTTGGGAGCAGTTCTTC
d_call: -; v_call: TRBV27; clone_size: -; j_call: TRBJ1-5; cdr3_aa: CASSLLAAGNQPQHF; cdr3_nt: TGTGCCAGCAGTTTACTAGCTGCAGGAAATCAGCCCCAGCATTTT
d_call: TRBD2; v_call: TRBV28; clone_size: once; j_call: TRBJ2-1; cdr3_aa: CASSTGTSGYNEQFF; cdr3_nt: TGTGCCAGCAGTACCGGGACTAGCGGATACAATGAGCAGTTCTTC
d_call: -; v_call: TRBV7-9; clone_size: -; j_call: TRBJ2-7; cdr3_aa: CASQPPNGDRGEQYF; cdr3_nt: TGTGCCAGCCAACCCCCGAACGGGGACCGAGGCGAGCAGTACTTC
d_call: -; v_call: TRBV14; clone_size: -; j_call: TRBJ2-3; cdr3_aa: CASSQDLPQGVRDTQYF; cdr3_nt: TGTGCCAGCAGCCAAGATCTTCCGCAGGGTGTTAGGGATACGCAGTATTTT
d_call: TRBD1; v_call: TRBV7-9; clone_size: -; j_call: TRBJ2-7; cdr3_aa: CASSNRGNEQYF; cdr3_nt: TGTGCCAGCAGCAACAGGGGGAACGAGCAGTACTTC
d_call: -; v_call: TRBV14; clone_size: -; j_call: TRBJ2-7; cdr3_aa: CASSQDRQSSYEQYF; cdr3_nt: TGTGCCAGCAGCCAAGATCGACAGTCGTCCTACGAGCAGTACTTC
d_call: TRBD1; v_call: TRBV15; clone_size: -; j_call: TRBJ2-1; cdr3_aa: CATSRRGTALDNEQFF; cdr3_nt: TGTGCCACCAGCAGAAGGGGGACAGCCCTTGACAATGAGCAGTTCTTC
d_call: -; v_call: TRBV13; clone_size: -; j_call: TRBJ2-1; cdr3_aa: CASSPNQENEQFF; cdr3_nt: TGTGCCAGCAGTCCAAACCAGGAGAATGAGCAGTTCTTC
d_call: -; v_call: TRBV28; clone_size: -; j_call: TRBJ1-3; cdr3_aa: CASSGPGNTIYF; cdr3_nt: TGTGCCAGCAGTGGGCCGGGAAACACCATATATTTT
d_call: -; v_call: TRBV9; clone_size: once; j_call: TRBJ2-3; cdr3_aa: CASSQSFGSTDTQYF; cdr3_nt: TGTGCCAGCAGCCAGAGTTTTGGCAGCACAGATACGCAGTATTTT
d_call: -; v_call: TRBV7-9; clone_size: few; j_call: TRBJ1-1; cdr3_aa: CASSLGAAEAFF; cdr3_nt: TGTGCCAGCAGCTTAGGGGCAGCTGAAGCTTTCTTT
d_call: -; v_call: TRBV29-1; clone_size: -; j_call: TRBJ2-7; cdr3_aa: CSVTGTHPYEQYF; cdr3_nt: TGCAGCGTCACCGGGACTCACCCTTACGAGCAGTACTTC
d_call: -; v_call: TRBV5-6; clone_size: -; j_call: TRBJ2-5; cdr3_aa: CASSLGSRQETQYF; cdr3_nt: TGTGCCAGCAGCTTGGGGTCCAGACAAGAGACCCAGTACTTC
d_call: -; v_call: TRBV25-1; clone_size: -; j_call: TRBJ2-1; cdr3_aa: CASSYRGLGDEQFF; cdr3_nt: TGTGCCAGCAGTTACCGGGGCCTTGGGGATGAGCAGTTCTTC
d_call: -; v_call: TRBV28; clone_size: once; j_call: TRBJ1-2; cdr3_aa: CASRIGLRGYGYTF; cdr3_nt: TGTGCCAGCAGAATAGGCCTCCGTGGCTATGGCTACACCTTC